Sequencing of this T cell receptor beta chain was carried out in a study of neurological immune-mediated disorders. Findings and limits, study-wide: CDR3 amino acid sequences of expanded clones were not shared across subjects, a result suggesting private repertoires in all groups.

The cDNA was synthesized by means of template-switch 5'RACE, which was carried out with 10-nucleotide random UMIs. A single record per CDR3 protein comes from TCRdb applying MiXCR to the 5' RACE reads. The profile shows about 27,000 distinct CDR3 sequences, roughly 20% of them singletons. In this sample, this clonotype turned up many times. Antigen: not known. The CDR3 spans 14 residues. V was trimmed by 7 bases and J by 3 bases, leaving 15 bases between them. CDR1 is SQVTM, CDR2 ANQGSEA, per germline. The sequenced sample was PBMCs. The chain has TRBV29-1 and TRBJ1-4, with a weak D call TRBD1 (5 bases). The TCR sequence derives from a woman between 55 and 75 years old in good health. CDR3 coding DNA: TGCAGCGCGAAACAACAGGATCCTAATGAAAAACTGTTTTTT. Translated: CSAKQQDPNEKLFF.